This T cell receptor beta chain was found in a study of Ad26.COV2.S vaccination and SARS-CoV-2 variants. Overall study: Each vaccinee took Ad26.COV2.S intramuscularly, once or twice 56 days apart. General study results and limits: There was reportedly substantial breadth in spike-specific CD8+ and CD4+ T cell responses after vaccination. People who got the vaccine or the placebo had similar non-spike TCR breadth.

Specified treatment: 15 to 20 received Ad26.COV2.S at low or high dose, single or two shots; about 5 received placebo; per-sample allocation not given. Samples analyzed were those drawn on day 63 after the first vaccine or placebo injection. This vaccine is an Ad26 vector that expresses the Wuhan-strain SARS-CoV-2 spike. Method: immunoSEQ multiplex PCR; TCRdb's copy keeps in-frame clones and lacks some. Among 300,000 to 400,000 clones, just under 85% were seen once, and the ten largest hold 2% to 2.5%. Comments on this clone: Antigen: not known.

The CDR3 consists of 15 residues. Germline CDR1 reads KGHSH; CDR2 reads LQKENI. The V and J ends lost 2 bases and 5 bases, in that order; junction bases with no gene match: 1. The clonotype comes from a person aged 18 to 65 who received the Ad26.COV2.S COVID-19 vaccine or a placebo. The material sequenced was peripheral blood, taken in a trial of Ad26.COV2.S vaccine versus placebo. This chain joins TRBV18 and TRBJ2-1; TRBD2 matches 12 bases. The CDR3 sequence is CASSPGLAGHNEQFF. Written as DNA, the CDR3 is TGTGCCAGCTCACCAGGACTAGCGGGGCACAATGAGCAGTTCTTC.